This TCR beta chain is from a study of beta chain features in type 1 diabetes. This clone was recorded a few times. Its antigen is undetermined. The entirety of the isolated RNA underwent reverse transcription, so expressed TCRB transcripts were sequenced. Here immunoSEQ multiplex PCR was the method, and the copy in TCRdb shows in-frame clones only, minus some. The table has a few hundred thousand clones, about 14% seen once. The CDR3 extends over 13 amino acids. Germline V lookup: CDR1 MNHEY, CDR2 SMNVEV (reference sequence). Trimming took 8 bases from V and 1 from J, leaving 11 bases between them. The study, taken as a whole, reports: PCR might preferentially amplify shorter templates, equally in patients and controls. Among all four CD4+ subsets, Type 1 diabetes patients had TCRB CDR3s that were moderately but significantly shorter. Among patients, naive, central memory and Treg TCRB repertoires appeared more similar than among healthy donors.

Staining for CD45RO/CCR7/CD25/CD127/CD95/CD27 allowed sorting of CD4+ naive, central memory, regulatory and stem cell-like memory cells. Purities in excess of 95% were seen in all sorted populations. The chain couples TRBV27 to TRBJ1-1, with D hard to call. The sequencing input was naive CD4+ T cells from blood. This clonotype was obtained from a man under 40 with type 1 diabetes. The CDR3 DNA is TGTGCCAGCGCCCGAGGCACGAACACTGAAGCTTTCTTT. Translating it yields CASARGTNTEAFF.